This T cell receptor (beta chain) was recovered during a study of blood T cell repertoires in COVID-19. Study at large: T cells, B-cell-depleted T cells, or PBMCs provided the cDNA or gDNA that served as material.

CDR1 is SNHLY, CDR2 FYNNEI, per germline. V dropped 6 bases and J dropped 3 bases, with 9 bases sitting between them. The CDR3 loop spans 12 amino acids. Per the authors' pipeline: Nucleated cell counts were estimated from reference gene primer amplification. Clones were read by immunoSEQ multiplex PCR, and TCRdb kept only the in-frame ones, dropping some. The V and J calls and the clone size are those of that table, but D and trimming were determined from the DNA. The sample consists of 250,000 to 350,000 clones, about 91% of them appearing once. The chain combines TRBV2 with TRBJ2-7; the D gene is possibly TRBD1 (7 bases). The source is a woman between 18 and 29 years old who had recovered from COVID-19. Sequencing was done on a sample of PBMCs or T cells enriched from blood (not recorded which). Here the CDR3 reads CASRRDSYEQYF. For the CDR3, the DNA is TGTGCCAGCAGGCGGGACAGCTACGAGCAGTACTTC.